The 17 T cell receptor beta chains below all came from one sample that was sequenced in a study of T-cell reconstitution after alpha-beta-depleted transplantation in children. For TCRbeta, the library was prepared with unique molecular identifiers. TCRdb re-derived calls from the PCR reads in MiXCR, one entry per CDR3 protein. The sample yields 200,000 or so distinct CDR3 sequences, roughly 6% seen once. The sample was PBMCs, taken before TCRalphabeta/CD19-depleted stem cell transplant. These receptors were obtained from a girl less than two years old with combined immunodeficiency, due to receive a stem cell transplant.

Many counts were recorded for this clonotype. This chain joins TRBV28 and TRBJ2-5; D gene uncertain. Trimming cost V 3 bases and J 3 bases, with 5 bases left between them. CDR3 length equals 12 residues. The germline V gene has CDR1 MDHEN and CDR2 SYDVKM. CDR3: CASSFEEETQYF. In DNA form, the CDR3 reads TGTGCCAGCAGTTTTGAGGAAGAGACCCAGTACTTC.

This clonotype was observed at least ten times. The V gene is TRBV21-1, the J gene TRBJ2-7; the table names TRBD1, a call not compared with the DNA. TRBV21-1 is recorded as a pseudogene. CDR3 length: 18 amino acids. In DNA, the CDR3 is TGTGCCAGCAGCCTAAAAGTGGATCGGTGGGGCAAGGGCTACGAGCAGTACTTC. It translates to CASSLKVDRWGKGYEQYF.

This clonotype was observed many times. CDR3 coding DNA: TGTGCCAGCAGCCCCCGGGACAGGATAGCCAACGTCCTGACTTTC. Translating it yields CASSPRDRIANVLTF. This rearrangement joins TRBV5-6 to TRBJ2-6, with TRBD1 matching over 8 bases. The V gene end was trimmed by 4 bases and the J gene end by 7 bases; junction bases not matched to a gene: 7. The germline V gene encodes CDR1 SGHDT and CDR2 YYEEEE. There are 15 residues in the CDR3.

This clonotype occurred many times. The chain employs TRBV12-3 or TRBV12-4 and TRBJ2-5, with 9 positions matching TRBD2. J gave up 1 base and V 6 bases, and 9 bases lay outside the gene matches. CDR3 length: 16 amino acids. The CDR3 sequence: CASRFSGGRVQETQYF. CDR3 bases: TGTGCCAGCAGATTCTCGGGCGGGAGGGTCCAAGAGACCCAGTACTTC.

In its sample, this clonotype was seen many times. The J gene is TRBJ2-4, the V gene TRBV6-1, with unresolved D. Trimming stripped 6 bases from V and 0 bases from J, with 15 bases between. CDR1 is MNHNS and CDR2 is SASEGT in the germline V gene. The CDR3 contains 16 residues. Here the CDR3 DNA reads TGTGCCAGCAGGCCCACAGTGTTTCTAGCCAAAAACATTCAGTACTTC. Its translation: CASRPTVFLAKNIQYF.

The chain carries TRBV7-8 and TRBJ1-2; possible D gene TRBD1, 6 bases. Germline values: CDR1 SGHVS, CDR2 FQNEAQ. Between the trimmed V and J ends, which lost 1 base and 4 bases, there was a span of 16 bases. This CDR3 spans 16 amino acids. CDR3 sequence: CASSLGGGGAVYGYTF. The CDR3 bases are TGTGCCAGCAGCTTAGGGGGGGGGGGCGCGGTCTATGGCTACACCTTC.

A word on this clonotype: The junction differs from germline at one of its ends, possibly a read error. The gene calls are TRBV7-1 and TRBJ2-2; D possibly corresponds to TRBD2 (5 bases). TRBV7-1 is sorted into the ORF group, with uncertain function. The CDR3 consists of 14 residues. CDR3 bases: TGTGCCAGCAGCCTCAGCGTTTTCTCCGGGGTGCTGTTTTTT. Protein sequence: CASSLSVFSGVLFF.

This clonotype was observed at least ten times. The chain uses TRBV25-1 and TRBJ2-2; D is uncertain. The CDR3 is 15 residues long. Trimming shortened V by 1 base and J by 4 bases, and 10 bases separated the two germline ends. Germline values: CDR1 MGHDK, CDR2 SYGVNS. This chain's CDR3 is CASSELRIGTGELFF. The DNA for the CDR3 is TGTGCCAGCAGTGAATTAAGGATAGGCACCGGGGAGCTGTTTTTT.

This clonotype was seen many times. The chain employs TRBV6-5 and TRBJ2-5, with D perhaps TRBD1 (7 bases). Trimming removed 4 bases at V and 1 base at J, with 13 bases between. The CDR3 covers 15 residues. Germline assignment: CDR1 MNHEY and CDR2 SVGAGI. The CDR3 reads CASSFRGAIQETQYF. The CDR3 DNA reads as TGTGCCAGCAGTTTCAGGGGGGCGATCCAAGAGACCCAGTACTTC.

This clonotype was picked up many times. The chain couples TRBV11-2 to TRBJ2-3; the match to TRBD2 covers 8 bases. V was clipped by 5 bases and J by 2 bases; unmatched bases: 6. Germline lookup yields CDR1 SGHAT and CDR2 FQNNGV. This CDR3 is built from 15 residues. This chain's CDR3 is CASSKRGLDTDTQYF. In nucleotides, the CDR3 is TGTGCCAGCAGCAAACGGGGACTAGACACAGATACGCAGTATTTT.

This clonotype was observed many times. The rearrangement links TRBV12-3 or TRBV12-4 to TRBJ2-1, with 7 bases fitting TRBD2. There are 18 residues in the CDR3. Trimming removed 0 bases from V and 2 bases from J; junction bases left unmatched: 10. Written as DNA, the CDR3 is TGTGCCAGCAGTTTAGCCATGGGCGGGAGAGCTCCCTACAATGAGCAGTTCTTC. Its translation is CASSLAMGGRAPYNEQFF.

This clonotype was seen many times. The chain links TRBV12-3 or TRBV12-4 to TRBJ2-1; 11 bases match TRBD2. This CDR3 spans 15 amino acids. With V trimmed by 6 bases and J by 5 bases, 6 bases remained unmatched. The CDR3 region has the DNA TGTGCCAGCAGCCCCGCTAGCGGGGGGAACAATGAGCAGTTCTTC. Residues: CASSPASGGNNEQFF.

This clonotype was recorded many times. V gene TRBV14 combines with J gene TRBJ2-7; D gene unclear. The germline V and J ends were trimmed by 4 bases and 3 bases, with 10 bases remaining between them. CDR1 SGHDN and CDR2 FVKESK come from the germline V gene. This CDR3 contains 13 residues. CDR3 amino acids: CASSRGFRYEQYF. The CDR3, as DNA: TGTGCCAGCAGCCGTGGCTTTCGCTACGAGCAGTACTTC.

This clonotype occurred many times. The CDR3 here is CASSSLQGRLAGELFF. CDR3 bases: TGTGCCAGCAGCTCATTACAGGGCCGGTTAGCCGGGGAGCTGTTTTTT. This chain joins TRBV11-2 and TRBJ2-2; D may be TRBD1 (6 bases). CDR3 length: 16 residues. V was trimmed by 4 bases and J by 6 bases, leaving 18 bases between them. The germline V gene has CDR1 SGHAT and CDR2 FQNNGV.

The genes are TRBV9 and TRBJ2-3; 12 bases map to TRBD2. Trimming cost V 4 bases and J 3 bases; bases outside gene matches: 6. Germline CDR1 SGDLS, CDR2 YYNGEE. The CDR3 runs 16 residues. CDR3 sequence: CASSSGLAGWTDTQYF. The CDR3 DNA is TGTGCCAGCAGCAGTGGACTAGCGGGGTGGACAGATACGCAGTATTTT.

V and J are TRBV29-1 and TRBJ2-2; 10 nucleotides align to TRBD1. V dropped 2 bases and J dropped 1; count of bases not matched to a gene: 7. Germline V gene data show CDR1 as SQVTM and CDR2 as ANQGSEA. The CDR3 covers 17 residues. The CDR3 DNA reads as TGCAGCGTTGAAAGTTGTCGGGACAGGGGGAACACCGGGGAGCTGTTTTTT. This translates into CSVESCRDRGNTGELFF.

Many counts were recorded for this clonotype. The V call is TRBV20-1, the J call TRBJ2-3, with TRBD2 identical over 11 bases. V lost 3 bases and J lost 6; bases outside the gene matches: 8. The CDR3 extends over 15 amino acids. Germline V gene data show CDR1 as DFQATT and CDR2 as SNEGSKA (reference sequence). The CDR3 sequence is CSASKTSGMGDTQYF. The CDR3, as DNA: TGCAGTGCTAGTAAGACTAGCGGGATGGGGGATACGCAGTATTTT.